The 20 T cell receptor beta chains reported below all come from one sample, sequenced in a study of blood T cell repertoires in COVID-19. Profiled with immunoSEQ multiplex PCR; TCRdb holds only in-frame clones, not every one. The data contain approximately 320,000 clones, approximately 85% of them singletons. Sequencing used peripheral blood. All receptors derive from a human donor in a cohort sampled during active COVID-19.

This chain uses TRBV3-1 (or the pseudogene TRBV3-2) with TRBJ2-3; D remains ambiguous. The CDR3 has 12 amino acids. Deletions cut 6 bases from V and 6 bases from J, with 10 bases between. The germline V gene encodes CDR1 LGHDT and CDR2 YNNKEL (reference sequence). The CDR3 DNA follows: TGTGCCAGCAGTCGAGGAAGCGATACGCAGTATTTT. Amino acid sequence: CASSRGSDTQYF.

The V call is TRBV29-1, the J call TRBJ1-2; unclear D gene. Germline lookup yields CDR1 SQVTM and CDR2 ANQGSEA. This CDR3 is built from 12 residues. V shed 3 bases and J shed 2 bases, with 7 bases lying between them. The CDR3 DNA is TGCAGCGTTGAGGGCAGCAACTATGGCTACACCTTC. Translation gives CSVEGSNYGYTF.

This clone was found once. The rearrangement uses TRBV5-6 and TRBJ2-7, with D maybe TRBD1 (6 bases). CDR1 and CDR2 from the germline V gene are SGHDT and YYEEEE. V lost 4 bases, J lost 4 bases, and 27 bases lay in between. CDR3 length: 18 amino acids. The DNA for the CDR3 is TGTGCCAGCAGCATGCTTGGGGGTTTAACGGACAGAGGGTACGAGCAGTACTTC. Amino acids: CASSMLGGLTDRGYEQYF.

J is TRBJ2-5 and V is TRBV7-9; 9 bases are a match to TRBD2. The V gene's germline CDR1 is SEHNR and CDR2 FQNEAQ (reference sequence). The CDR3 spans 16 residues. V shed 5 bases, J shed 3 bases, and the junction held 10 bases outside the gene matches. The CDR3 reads CASSPPKGGGEETQYF. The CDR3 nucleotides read TGTGCCAGCAGCCCACCGAAGGGCGGGGGGGAAGAGACCCAGTACTTC. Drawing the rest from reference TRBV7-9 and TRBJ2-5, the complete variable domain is DTGVSQNPRHKITKRGQNVTFRCDPISEHNRLYWYRQTLGQGPEFLTYFQNEAQLEKSRLLSDRFSAERPKGSFSTLEIQRTEQGDSAMYLCASSPPKGGGEETQYFGPGTRLLVL.

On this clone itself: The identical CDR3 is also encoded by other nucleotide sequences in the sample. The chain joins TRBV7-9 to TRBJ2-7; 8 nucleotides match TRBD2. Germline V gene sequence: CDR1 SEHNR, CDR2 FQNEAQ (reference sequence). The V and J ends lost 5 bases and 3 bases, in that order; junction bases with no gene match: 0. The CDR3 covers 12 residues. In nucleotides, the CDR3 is TGTGCCAGCAGCCGGGGGGGCTACGAGCAGTACTTC. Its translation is CASSRGGYEQYF. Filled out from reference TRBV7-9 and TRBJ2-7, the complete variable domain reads DTGVSQNPRHKITKRGQNVTFRCDPISEHNRLYWYRQTLGQGPEFLTYFQNEAQLEKSRLLSDRFSAERPKGSFSTLEIQRTEQGDSAMYLCASSRGGYEQYFGPGTRLTVT.

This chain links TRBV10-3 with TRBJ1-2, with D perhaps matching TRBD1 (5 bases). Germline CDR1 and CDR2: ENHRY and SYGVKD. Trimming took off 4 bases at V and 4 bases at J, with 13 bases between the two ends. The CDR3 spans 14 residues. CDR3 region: CAISGSRDPYGYTF. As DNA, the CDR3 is TGTGCCATCAGTGGTTCCAGGGATCCCTATGGCTACACCTTC.

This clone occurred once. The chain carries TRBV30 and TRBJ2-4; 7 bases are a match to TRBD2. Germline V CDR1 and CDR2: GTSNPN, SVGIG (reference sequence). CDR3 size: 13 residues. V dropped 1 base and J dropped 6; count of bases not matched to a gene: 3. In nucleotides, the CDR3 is TGTGCCTGGAGTGGCAGGGAGGGAAACATTCAGTACTTC. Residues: CAWSGREGNIQYF.

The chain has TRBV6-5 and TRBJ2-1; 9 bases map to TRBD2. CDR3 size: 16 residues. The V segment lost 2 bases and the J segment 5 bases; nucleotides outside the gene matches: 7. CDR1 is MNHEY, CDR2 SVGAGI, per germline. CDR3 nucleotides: TGTGCCAGCAGTTACGCAGGACTAGCGCCCGACAATGAGCAGTTCTTC. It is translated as CASSYAGLAPDNEQFF.

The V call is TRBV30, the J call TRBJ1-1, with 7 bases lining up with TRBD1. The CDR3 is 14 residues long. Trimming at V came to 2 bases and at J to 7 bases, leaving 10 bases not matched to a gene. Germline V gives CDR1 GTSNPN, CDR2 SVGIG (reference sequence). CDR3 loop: CAWSLPGTAYEAFF. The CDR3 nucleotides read TGTGCCTGGAGTCTCCCCGGGACAGCATATGAAGCTTTCTTT.

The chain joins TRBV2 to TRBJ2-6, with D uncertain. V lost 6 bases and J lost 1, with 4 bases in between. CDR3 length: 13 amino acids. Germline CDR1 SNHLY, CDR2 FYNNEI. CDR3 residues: CASRRSGANVLTF. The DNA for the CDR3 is TGTGCCAGCAGGAGGTCTGGGGCCAACGTCCTGACTTTC. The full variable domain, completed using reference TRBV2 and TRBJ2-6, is EPEVTQTPSHQVTQMGQEVILRCVPISNHLYFYWYRQILGQKVEFLVSFYNNEISEKSEIFDDQFSVERPDGSNFTLKIRSTKLEDSAMYFCASRRSGANVLTFGAGSRLTVL.

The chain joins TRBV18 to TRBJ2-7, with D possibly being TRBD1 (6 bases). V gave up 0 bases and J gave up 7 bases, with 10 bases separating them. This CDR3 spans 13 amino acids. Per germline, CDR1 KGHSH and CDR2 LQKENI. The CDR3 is CASSPPQRGEQYF. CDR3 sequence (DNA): TGTGCCAGCTCACCACCCCAGAGGGGGGAGCAGTACTTC.

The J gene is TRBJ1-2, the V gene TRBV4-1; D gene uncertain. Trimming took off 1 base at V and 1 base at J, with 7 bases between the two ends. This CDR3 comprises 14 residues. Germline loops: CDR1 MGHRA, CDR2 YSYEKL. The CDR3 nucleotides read TGCGCCAGCAGCCAAGGCGGGATTAACTATGGCTACACCTTC. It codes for CASSQGGINYGYTF.

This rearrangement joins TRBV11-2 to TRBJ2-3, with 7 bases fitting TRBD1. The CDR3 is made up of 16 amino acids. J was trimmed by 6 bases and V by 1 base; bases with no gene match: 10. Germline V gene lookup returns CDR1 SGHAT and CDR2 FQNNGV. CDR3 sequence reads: CASSLVYRGESDTQYF. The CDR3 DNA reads TGTGCCAGCAGCTTAGTATACAGGGGTGAATCGGATACGCAGTATTTT. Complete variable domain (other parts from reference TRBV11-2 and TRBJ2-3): EAGVAQSPRYKIIEKRQSVAFWCNPISGHATLYWYQQILGQGPKLLIQFQNNGVVDDSQLPKDRFSAERLKGVDSTLKIQPAKLEDSAVYLCASSLVYRGESDTQYFGPGTRLTVL.

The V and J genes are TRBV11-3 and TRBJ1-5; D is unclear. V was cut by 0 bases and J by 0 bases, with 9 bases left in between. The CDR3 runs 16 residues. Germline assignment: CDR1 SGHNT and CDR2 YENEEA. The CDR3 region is CASSLDPPHSNQPQHF. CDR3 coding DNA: TGTGCCAGCAGCTTAGACCCCCCCCATAGCAATCAGCCCCAGCATTTT.

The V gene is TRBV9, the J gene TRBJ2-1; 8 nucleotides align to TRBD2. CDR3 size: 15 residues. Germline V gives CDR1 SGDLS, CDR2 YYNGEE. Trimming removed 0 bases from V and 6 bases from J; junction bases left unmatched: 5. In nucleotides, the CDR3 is TGTGCCAGCAGCGTAGGGGGACTAGTGTCCAATGAGCAGTTCTTC. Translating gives CASSVGGLVSNEQFF. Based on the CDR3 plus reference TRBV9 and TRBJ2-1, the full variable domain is DSGVTQTPKHLITATGQRVTLRCSPRSGDLSVYWYQQSLDQGLQFLIQYYNGEERAKGNILERFSAQQFPDLHSELNLSSLELGDSALYFCASSVGGLVSNEQFFGPGTRLTVL.

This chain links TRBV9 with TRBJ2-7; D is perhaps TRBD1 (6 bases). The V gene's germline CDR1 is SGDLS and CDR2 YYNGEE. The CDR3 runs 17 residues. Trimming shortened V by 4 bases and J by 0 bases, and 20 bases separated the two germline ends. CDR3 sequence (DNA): TGTGCCAGCAGCCGGAGATCACAGGGCCCCCTCTCCTACGAGCAGTACTTC. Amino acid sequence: CASSRRSQGPLSYEQYF.

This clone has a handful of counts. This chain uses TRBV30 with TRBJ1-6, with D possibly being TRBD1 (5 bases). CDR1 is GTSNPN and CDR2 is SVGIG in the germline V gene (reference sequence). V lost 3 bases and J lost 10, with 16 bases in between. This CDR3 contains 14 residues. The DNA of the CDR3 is TGTGCCTGGAGGGAGAGGGGAGGAGGGTCACCCCTCCACTTT. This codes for CAWRERGGGSPLHF.

CDR3 nucleotide sequence: TGTGCCAGTAGTTCGTCTAGCGGGGGTAACACAGATACGCAGTATTTT. Translating gives CASSSSSGGNTDTQYF. The chain combines TRBV19 with TRBJ2-3; 10 positions match TRBD2. Germline V gene sequence: CDR1 LNHDA, CDR2 SQIVND (reference sequence). Trimming removed 5 bases from V and 2 bases from J; junction bases left unmatched: 7. The CDR3 is made up of 16 amino acids.

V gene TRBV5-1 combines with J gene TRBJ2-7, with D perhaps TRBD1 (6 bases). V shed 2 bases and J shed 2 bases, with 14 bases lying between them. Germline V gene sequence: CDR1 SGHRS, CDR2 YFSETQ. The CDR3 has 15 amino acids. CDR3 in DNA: TGCGCCAGCAGCTTAATGGGACAAGTAACCTACGAGCAGTACTTC. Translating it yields CASSLMGQVTYEQYF.

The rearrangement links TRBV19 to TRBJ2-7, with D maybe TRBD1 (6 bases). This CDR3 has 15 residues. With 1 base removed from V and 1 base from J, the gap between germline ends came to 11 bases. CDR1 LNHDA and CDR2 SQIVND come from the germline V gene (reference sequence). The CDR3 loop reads CASSIATGTSYEQYF. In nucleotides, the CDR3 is TGTGCCAGTAGTATAGCCACAGGGACGTCCTACGAGCAGTACTTC.